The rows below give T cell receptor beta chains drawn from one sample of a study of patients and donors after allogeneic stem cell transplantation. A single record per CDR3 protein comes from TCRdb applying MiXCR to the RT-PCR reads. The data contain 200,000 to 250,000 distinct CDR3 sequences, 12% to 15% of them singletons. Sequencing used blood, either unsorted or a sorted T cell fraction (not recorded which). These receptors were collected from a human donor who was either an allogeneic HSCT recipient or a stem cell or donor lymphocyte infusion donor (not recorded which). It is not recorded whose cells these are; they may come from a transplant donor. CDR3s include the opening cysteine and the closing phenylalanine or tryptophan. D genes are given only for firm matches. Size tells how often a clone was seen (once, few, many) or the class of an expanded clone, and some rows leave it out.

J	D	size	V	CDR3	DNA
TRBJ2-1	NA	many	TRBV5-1	CASSLWNGGLNEQFF	TGCGCCAGCAGCTTGTGGAACGGGGGGCTCAATGAGCAGTTCTTC
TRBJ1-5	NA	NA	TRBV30	CAWSVRGPEQPQHF	TGTGCCTGGAGTGTACGAGGTCCGGAGCAGCCCCAGCATTTT
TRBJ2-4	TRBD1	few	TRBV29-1	CSVGLPGQTKNIQYF	TGCAGCGTTGGGCTCCCGGGACAGACCAAAAACATTCAGTACTTC
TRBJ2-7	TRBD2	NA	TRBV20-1	CSAYGLAGVSYEQYF	TGCAGTGCGTATGGGCTAGCGGGAGTAAGCTACGAGCAGTACTTC
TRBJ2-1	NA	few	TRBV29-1	CSVVYNEQFF	TGCAGCGTTGTCTACAATGAGCAGTTCTTC
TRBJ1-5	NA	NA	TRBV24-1	CATRGPYWSNQPQHF	TGTGCCACCAGGGGTCCCTATTGGAGCAATCAGCCCCAGCATTTT
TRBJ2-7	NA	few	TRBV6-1	CASNLRPEVGEQYF	TGTGCCAGCAACCTTCGGCCAGAAGTCGGCGAGCAGTACTTC
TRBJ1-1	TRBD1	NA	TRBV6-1	CASRENRGTEAFF	TGTGCCAGCAGGGAAAACAGGGGCACTGAAGCTTTCTTT
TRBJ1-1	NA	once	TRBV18	CASSPARQANTEAFF	TGTGCCAGCTCACCCGCTAGGCAGGCGAACACTGAAGCTTTCTTT
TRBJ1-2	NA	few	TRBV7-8	CASSPSSYGYTF	TGTGCCAGCAGCCCCAGTAGTTATGGCTACACCTTC
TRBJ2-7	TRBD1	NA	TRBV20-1	CSARPSDRAEQYF	TGCAGTGCTCGTCCAAGCGACAGGGCCGAGCAGTACTTC
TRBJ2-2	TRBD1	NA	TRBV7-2	CASSHRDRSTGELFF	TGTGCCAGCAGCCACCGGGACAGAAGCACCGGGGAGCTGTTTTTT
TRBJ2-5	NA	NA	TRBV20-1	CSAQKGTYQETQYF	TGCAGTGCTCAAAAGGGGACCTACCAAGAGACCCAGTACTTC
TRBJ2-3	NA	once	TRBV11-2	CASSSPRRGNTDTQYF	TGTGCCAGCAGCTCCCCTCGACGGGGTAACACAGATACGCAGTATTTT
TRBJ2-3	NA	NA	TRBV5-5	CASTSNPGLTDTQYF	TGTGCCAGCACCTCTAACCCGGGACTCACAGATACGCAGTATTTT
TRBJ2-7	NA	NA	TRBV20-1	CSARSLSSYEQYF	TGCAGTGCTAGATCCTTGAGCTCCTACGAGCAGTACTTC
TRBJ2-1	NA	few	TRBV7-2	CASSLKWDPYNEQFF	TGTGCCAGCAGCTTAAAGTGGGACCCATACAATGAGCAGTTCTTC
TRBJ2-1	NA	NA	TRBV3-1	CASTYQGNEQFF	TGTGCCAGCACCTATCAGGGGAATGAGCAGTTCTTC
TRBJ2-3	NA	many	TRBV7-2	CASSLTVSTDTQYF	TGTGCCAGCAGCTTGACAGTTAGCACAGATACGCAGTATTTT
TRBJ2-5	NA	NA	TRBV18	CASFTTAQETQYF	TGTGCCAGCTTCACCACGGCTCAAGAGACCCAGTACTTC
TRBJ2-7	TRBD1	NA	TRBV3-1	CASSQAYGTVDHYEQYF	TGTGCCAGCAGCCAAGCCTACGGGACAGTGGACCACTACGAGCAGTACTTC
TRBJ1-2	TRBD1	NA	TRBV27	CASSPQQGAYTF	TGTGCCAGCAGTCCCCAACAGGGGGCATACACCTTC
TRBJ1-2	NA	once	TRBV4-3	CASSQEGWAGVTGGYTF	TGCGCCAGCAGCCAAGAAGGCTGGGCAGGGGTAACAGGGGGCTACACCTTC
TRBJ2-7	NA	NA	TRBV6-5	CASSYGSPGVSYEQYF	TGTGCCAGCAGTTACGGCTCGCCGGGCGTCTCCTACGAGCAGTACTTC
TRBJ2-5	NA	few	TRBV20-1	CSVFRETQYF	TGCAGTGTTTTTCGGGAGACCCAGTACTTC
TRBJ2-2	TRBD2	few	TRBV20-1	CSASEREAGELFF	TGCAGTGCTAGTGAGCGGGAGGCCGGGGAGCTGTTTTTT
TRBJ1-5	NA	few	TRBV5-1	CASSPRLGDQPQHF	TGCGCCAGCAGCCCCCGTTTAGGAGATCAGCCCCAGCATTTT
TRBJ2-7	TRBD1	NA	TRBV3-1	CASSQATGGPNEQYF	TGTGCCAGCAGCCAAGCGACAGGGGGCCCCAACGAGCAGTACTTC
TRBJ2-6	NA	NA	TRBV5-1	CASRVQFSGANVLTF	TGCGCCAGCAGGGTCCAGTTCTCTGGGGCCAACGTCCTGACTTTC
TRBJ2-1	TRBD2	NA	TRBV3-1	CASSQQGLAMNNDEQFF	TGTGCCAGCAGCCAACAAGGACTAGCGATGAACAATGATGAGCAGTTCTTC
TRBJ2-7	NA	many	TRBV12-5	CASGLVGLRSFDEQYF	TGTGCTAGTGGTTTGGTCGGGCTGCGGTCGTTTGACGAGCAGTACTTC
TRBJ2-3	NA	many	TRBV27	CASSIRGTSTDTQYF	TGTGCCAGCAGTATACGGGGGACTAGCACAGATACGCAGTATTTT
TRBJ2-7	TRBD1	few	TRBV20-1	CSALGQSTSYEQYF	TGCAGTGCCCTGGGACAGAGCACCTCCTACGAGCAGTACTTC
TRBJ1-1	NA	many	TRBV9	CASSVVEGAAEAFF	TGTGCCAGCAGCGTAGTCGAAGGGGCGGCTGAAGCTTTCTTT
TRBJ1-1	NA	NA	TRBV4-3	CASSRSRGGTEAFF	TGCGCCAGCAGCCGGTCCCGGGGGGGCACTGAAGCTTTCTTT
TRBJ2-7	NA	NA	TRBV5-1	CASSPGAGTYEQYF	TGCGCCAGCAGCCCAGGGGCAGGCACCTACGAGCAGTACTTC
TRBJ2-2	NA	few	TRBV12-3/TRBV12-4	CASSPTGGGELFF	TGTGCCAGCAGCCCCACTGGCGGCGGGGAGCTGTTTTTT
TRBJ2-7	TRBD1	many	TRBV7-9	CASRTDRDYEQYF	TGTGCCAGCAGGACGGACAGGGACTACGAGCAGTACTTC